Following are 17 T cell receptor beta chains from one sample sequenced in a study of T cell responses to AZD1222 COVID-19 vaccine. Repertoires were generated with immunoSEQ multiplex PCR, while TCRdb's copy carries only in-frame clones and drops some. The sample holds 99,000 or so clones, 85% to 95% seen once. Specimen: peripheral blood, collected on day 0 of AZD1222 vaccination. The receptor source for this set is an adult in good health.

This chain connects TRBV28 to TRBJ1-1; D remains unclear. The CDR3 runs to 13 residues. Germline loops: CDR1 MDHEN, CDR2 SYDVKM. Trimming shortened V by 7 bases and J by 3 bases, and 12 bases separated the two germline ends. CDR3 DNA: TGTGCCAGCAACCCTACAGACGACACTGAAGCTTTCTTT. This gives the protein CASNPTDDTEAFF.

The rearrangement joins TRBV28 to TRBJ2-7; unclear D gene. The CDR3 spans 13 residues. Trimming took off 2 bases at V and 4 bases at J, with 9 bases between the two ends. CDR1 is MDHEN, CDR2 SYDVKM, per germline. CDR3 DNA: TGTGCCAGCAGTTTACCCCAACCGTACGAGCAGTACTTC. Its protein is CASSLPQPYEQYF. The full variable domain, completed using reference TRBV28 and TRBJ2-7, is DVKVTQSSRYLVKRTGEKVFLECVQDMDHENMFWYRQDPGLGLRLIYFSYDVKMKEKGDIPEGYSVSREKKERFSLILESASTNQTSMYLCASSLPQPYEQYFGPGTRLTVT.

The rearrangement joins TRBV5-1 to TRBJ2-2, with D unresolved. With 5 bases removed from V and 3 bases from J, the gap between germline ends came to 2 bases. Germline V gene sequence: CDR1 SGHRS, CDR2 YFSETQ. The CDR3 has 11 residues. The CDR3 nucleotides read TGCGCCAGCAGGGACACCGGGGAGCTGTTTTTT. Its translation is CASRDTGELFF.

The genes are TRBV18 and TRBJ2-6, with TRBD2 matching over 8 bases. CDR3 size: 23 residues. J was trimmed by 0 bases and V by 2 bases; bases with no gene match: 21. Germline CDR1 KGHSH, CDR2 LQKENI. The CDR3 sequence: CASSPIASGSTTLGSSGANVLTF. The CDR3 region has the DNA TGTGCCAGCTCACCAATCGCTAGCGGGTCTACAACCTTGGGGAGCTCTGGGGCCAACGTCCTGACTTTC. The variable domain in full, completed from reference TRBV18 and TRBJ2-6, reads NAGVMQNPRHLVRRRGQEARLRCSPMKGHSHVYWYRQLPEEGLKFMVYLQKENIIDESGMPKERFSAEFPKEGPSILRIQQVVRGDSAAYFCASSPIASGSTTLGSSGANVLTFGAGSRLTVL.

This clone has just one count. The genes are TRBV7-9 and TRBJ1-1; maybe TRBD1 (6 bases). This CDR3 is built from 14 residues. Germline CDR1 is SEHNR and CDR2 is FQNEAQ (reference sequence). Trimming took off 7 bases at V and 4 bases at J, with 16 bases between the two ends. The CDR3 reads CASNRRGGGTEAFF. CDR3 nucleotides: TGTGCCAGCAACAGGAGGGGGGGCGGCACTGAAGCTTTCTTT.

Here the CDR3 DNA reads TGCAGCGCCGTAGCGGGAGGATCCACCGGGGAGCTGTTTTTT. Translated, it gives CSAVAGGSTGELFF. The chain joins TRBV29-1 to TRBJ2-2; TRBD2 matches at 10 bases. Germline V lookup: CDR1 SQVTM, CDR2 ANQGSEA. V dropped 7 bases and J dropped 4; count of bases not matched to a gene: 6. This CDR3 spans 14 amino acids.

The chain employs TRBV13 and TRBJ2-1; 8 bases match TRBD2. After removal of 5 bases from V and 9 bases from J, the junction contained 18 bases not matched to a gene. Germline V CDR1 and CDR2: PRHDT, FYEKMQ (reference sequence). The CDR3 extends over 17 amino acids. CDR3 sequence reads: CASSGSGGRSPTGEQFF. CDR3 DNA sequence: TGTGCCAGCAGCGGAAGTGGCGGGAGGTCCCCTACAGGTGAGCAGTTCTTC. Complete variable domain (other parts from reference TRBV13 and TRBJ2-1): AAGVIQSPRHLIKEKRETATLKCYPIPRHDTVYWYQQGPGQDPQFLISFYEKMQSDKGSIPDRFSAQQFSDYHSELNMSSLELGDSALYFCASSGSGGRSPTGEQFFGPGTRLTVL.

This chain joins TRBV19 and TRBJ1-5, with no clear D. The CDR3 runs to 17 residues. The germline CDR1 and CDR2 sequences are LNHDA and SQIVND (reference sequence). V was shortened by 5 bases and J by 0 bases, with 17 bases between the two germline ends. The CDR3 sequence: CASSFRGRSYSNQPQHF. CDR3 coding DNA: TGTGCCAGTAGTTTTCGCGGCAGATCCTATAGCAATCAGCCCCAGCATTTT.

The chain couples TRBV19 to TRBJ2-1; 14 nucleotides align to TRBD2. The CDR3 extends over 18 amino acids. The V segment lost 9 bases and the J segment 8 bases; nucleotides outside the gene matches: 18. Germline V gene data show CDR1 as LNHDA and CDR2 as SQIVND (reference sequence). As DNA, the CDR3 is TGTGCCAGGGGGGGACTAGCGGGAGAGGGACCTTCTATCGATGAGCAGTTCTTC. It translates to CARGGLAGEGPSIDEQFF.

The V gene is TRBV5-5, the J gene TRBJ1-1; no definite D call. Germline V lookup: CDR1 SGHKS, CDR2 YYEKEE (reference sequence). This CDR3 spans 14 amino acids. The V and J ends lost 0 bases and 0 bases respectively, with 6 bases between them. The CDR3 coding sequence is TGTGCCAGCAGCTTGGGGCACCTGAACACTGAAGCTTTCTTT. Translated, it gives CASSLGHLNTEAFF.

The rearrangement links TRBV5-4 to TRBJ1-1; no clear D gene. CDR3 length: 12 residues. Trimming removed 7 bases from V and 3 bases from J, with 10 bases in between. CDR1 is SGHNT, CDR2 YYREEE, per germline (reference sequence). DNA of the CDR3: TGTGCCAGCGGTCTAAGGGACACTGAAGCTTTCTTT. Amino acids: CASGLRDTEAFF.

V usage is TRBV6-6 and J usage is TRBJ2-7; the D call may be TRBD1 or TRBD2 (5 bases each). The CDR3 runs 15 residues. Trimming shortened V by 6 bases and J by 3 bases, and 18 bases separated the two germline ends. The germline gives CDR1 MNHNY, CDR2 SVGAGI (reference sequence). CDR3 DNA sequence: TGTGCCAGCAGGGGACGGGCCCGAGGAGTCTACGAGCAGTACTTC. Translated: CASRGRARGVYEQYF.

The V call is TRBV27, the J call TRBJ1-5; D is unresolved. CDR1 is MNHEY and CDR2 is SMNVEV in the germline V gene (reference sequence). V lost 4 bases and J 0 bases, leaving 13 bases between the germline ends. This CDR3 region has 16 residues. The CDR3 nucleotides read TGTGCCAGCAGTTCCGCAGGCGCTTATAGCAATCAGCCCCAGCATTTT. As protein: CASSSAGAYSNQPQHF.

V usage is TRBV2 and J usage is TRBJ2-1, with D perhaps TRBD2 (6 bases). The CDR3 runs to 12 residues. V shed 8 bases and J shed 8 bases, with 13 bases lying between them. CDR1 is SNHLY and CDR2 is FYNNEI in the germline V gene. The CDR3 DNA follows: TGTGCCAGCGGGAGGCTTTTCCATGAGCAGTTCTTC. Protein sequence: CASGRLFHEQFF.

The chain links TRBV18 to TRBJ2-5, with 9 nucleotides matching TRBD1. The CDR3 is 15 residues long. The germline V gene has CDR1 KGHSH and CDR2 LQKENI. J gave up 2 bases and V 3 bases, and 4 bases lay outside the gene matches. DNA for the CDR3: TGTGCCAGCTCACCCGCGACAGGGGGACAAGAGACCCAGTACTTC. This gives the protein CASSPATGGQETQYF.

The chain uses TRBV13 and TRBJ1-1; D is unclear. V lost 2 bases, J lost 4 bases, and 11 bases lay in between. Per germline, CDR1 PRHDT and CDR2 FYEKMQ (reference sequence). This CDR3 is 14 amino acids long. CDR3 in amino acids: CASSLRHAGTEAFF. The CDR3 DNA sequence: TGTGCCAGCAGCTTAAGACATGCCGGCACTGAAGCTTTCTTT.

The chain carries TRBV10-3 and TRBJ2-7; TRBD2 aligns across 7 bases. This CDR3 has 12 amino acids. Trimming took 0 bases from V and 9 from J; bases not matched to a gene: 2. Per the germline V gene, CDR1 is ENHRY and CDR2 is SYGVKD. CDR3 nucleotides: TGTGCCATCAGTGAGTCGTGGGAGGGGCAGTACTTC. Its translation: CAISESWEGQYF.